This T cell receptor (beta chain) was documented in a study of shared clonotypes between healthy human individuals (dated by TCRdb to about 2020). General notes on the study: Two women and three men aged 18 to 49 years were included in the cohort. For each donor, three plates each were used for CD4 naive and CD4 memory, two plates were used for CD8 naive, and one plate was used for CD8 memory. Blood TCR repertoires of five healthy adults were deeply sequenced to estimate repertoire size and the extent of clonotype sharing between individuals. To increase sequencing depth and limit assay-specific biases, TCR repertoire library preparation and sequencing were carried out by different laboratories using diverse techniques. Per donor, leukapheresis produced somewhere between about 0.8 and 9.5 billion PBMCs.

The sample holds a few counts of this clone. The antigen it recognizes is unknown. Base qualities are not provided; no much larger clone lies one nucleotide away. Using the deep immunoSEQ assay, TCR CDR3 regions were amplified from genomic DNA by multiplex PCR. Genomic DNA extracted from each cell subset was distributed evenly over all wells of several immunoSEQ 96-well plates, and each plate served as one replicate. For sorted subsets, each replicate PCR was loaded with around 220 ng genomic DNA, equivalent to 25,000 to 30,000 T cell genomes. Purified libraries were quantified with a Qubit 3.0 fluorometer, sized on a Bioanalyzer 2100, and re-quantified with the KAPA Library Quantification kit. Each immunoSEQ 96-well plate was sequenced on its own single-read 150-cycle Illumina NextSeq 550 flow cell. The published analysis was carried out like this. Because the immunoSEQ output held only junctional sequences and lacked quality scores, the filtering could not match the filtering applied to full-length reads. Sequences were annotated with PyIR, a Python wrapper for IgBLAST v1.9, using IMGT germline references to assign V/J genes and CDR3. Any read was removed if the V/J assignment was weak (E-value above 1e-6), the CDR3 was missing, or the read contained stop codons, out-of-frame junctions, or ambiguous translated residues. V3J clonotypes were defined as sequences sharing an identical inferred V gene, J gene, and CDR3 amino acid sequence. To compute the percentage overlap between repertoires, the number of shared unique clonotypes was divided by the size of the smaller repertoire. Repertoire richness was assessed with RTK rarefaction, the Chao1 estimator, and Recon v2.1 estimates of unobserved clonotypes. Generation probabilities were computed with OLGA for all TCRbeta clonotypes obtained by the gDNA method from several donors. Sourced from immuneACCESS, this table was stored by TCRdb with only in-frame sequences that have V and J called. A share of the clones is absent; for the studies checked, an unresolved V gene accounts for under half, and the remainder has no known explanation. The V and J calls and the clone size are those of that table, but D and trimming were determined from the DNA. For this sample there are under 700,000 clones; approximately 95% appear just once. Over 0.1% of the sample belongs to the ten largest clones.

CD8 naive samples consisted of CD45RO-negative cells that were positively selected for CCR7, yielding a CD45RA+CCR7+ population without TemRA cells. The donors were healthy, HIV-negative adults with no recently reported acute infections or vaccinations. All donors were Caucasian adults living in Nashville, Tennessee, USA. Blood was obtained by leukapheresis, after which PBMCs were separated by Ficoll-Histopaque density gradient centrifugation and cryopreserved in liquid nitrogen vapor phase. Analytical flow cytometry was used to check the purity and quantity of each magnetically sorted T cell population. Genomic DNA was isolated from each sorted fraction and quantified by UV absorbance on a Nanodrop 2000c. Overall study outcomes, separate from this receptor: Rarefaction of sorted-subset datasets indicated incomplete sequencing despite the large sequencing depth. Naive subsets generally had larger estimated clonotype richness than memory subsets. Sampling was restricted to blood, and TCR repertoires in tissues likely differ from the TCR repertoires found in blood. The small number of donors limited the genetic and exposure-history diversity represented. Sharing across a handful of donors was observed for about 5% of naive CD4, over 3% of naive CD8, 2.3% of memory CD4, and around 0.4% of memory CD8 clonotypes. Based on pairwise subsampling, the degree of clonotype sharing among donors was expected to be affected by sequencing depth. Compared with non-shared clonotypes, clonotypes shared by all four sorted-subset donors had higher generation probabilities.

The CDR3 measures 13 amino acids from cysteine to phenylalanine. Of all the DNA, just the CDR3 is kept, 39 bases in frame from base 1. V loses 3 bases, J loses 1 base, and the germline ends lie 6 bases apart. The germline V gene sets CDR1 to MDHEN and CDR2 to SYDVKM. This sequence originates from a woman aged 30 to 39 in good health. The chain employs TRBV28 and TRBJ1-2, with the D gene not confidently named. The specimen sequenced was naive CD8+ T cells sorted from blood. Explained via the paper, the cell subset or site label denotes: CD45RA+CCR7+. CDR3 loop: CASSLANNYGYTF. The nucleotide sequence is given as TGTGCCAGCAGTTTGGCAAATAACTATGGCTACACCTTC.